Listed here are 17 T cell receptor beta chains from one sample, sequenced in a study of cytomegalovirus exposure and HLA in healthy donors. Using immunoSEQ multiplex PCR, the repertoire was profiled, and TCRdb retains in-frame clones only, with some absent. This table has about 360,000 clones, roughly 89% appearing once. The sequenced sample consisted of PBMCs. The receptors originated from a woman younger than 35 in good health and CMV-seronegative.

The chain recombines TRBV6-5 with TRBJ1-5, with 8 nucleotides matching TRBD1. This CDR3 comprises 15 residues. The germline gives CDR1 MNHEY, CDR2 SVGAGI. J gave up 0 bases and V 2 bases, and 0 bases lay outside the gene matches. The CDR3 region is CASSYTGGSNQPQHF. For the CDR3, the DNA is TGTGCCAGCAGTTACACAGGGGGTAGCAATCAGCCCCAGCATTTT.

This sequence joins TRBV28 and TRBJ2-1; the match to TRBD2 covers 10 bases. Germline-derived CDR1 and CDR2 are MDHEN and SYDVKM. With V trimmed by 5 bases and J by 0 bases, 1 base remained unmatched. The length of the CDR3 is 15 residues. The DNA of the CDR3 is TGTGCCAGCAGTAGCGGGAGGGGCTCCTACAATGAGCAGTTCTTC. This sequence encodes CASSSGRGSYNEQFF.

The V and J genes are TRBV6-1 and TRBJ1-2, with 9 bases lining up with TRBD1. The trim removed 4 bases at V and 8 bases at J, leaving 5 bases unmatched. This CDR3 is built from 13 residues. The germline V gene encodes CDR1 MNHNS and CDR2 SASEGT. This CDR3 is CASSAGTGLGYTF. The CDR3 DNA reads TGTGCCAGCAGTGCCGGGACAGGGTTGGGCTACACCTTC.

This chain uses TRBV16 with TRBJ1-2, with 12 bases matching TRBD1. V dropped 3 bases and J dropped 8; count of bases not matched to a gene: 13. Per germline, CDR1 KGHSY and CDR2 FQNENV. The CDR3 runs to 17 residues. The CDR3 DNA reads TGTGCCAGCAGCCAGTCTCACTCGGGACAGGGGGCGCACGGCTACACCTTC. This sequence encodes CASSQSHSGQGAHGYTF. Together with reference TRBV16 and TRBJ1-2, the CDR3 gives the full variable domain: GEEVAQTPKHLVRGEGQKAKLYCAPIKGHSYVFWYQQVLKNEFKFLISFQNENVFDETGMPKERFSAKCLPNSPCSLEIQATKLEDSAVYFCASSQSHSGQGAHGYTFGSGTRLTVV.

The count of this clone is one. The J gene is TRBJ2-1, the V gene TRBV7-6, with 14 bases matching TRBD2. J lost 3 bases, V lost 5 bases, and 3 bases had no gene match. CDR3 length: 16 residues. CDR1 and CDR2 from the germline V gene are SGHVS and FNYEAQ. CDR3: CASSPGTSGSYNEQFF. CDR3 in DNA: TGTGCCAGCAGCCCCGGGACTAGCGGGAGCTACAATGAGCAGTTCTTC.

The DNA of the CDR3 is TGTGCCAGCATTAAACGGGGGGTCTCCTACGAGCAGTACTTC. It codes for CASIKRGVSYEQYF. The V call is TRBV6-1, the J call TRBJ2-7, with 7 bases fitting TRBD2. Germline V lookup: CDR1 MNHNS, CDR2 SASEGT. Losses at the gene ends were 7 bases for V and 0 bases for J; bases not matched to a gene: 6. This CDR3 has 14 amino acids.

This clone appeared once. The chain recombines TRBV28 with TRBJ1-2; TRBD1 matches at 7 bases. Germline assignment: CDR1 MDHEN and CDR2 SYDVKM. CDR3 length equals 13 residues. V was pared by 7 bases and J by 4 bases, with 6 bases of the junction left unmatched. The CDR3 loop is CASTTDRVYGYTF. CDR3 in DNA: TGTGCCAGCACCACCGACAGGGTCTATGGCTACACCTTC.

This clone was recorded only once. This chain uses TRBV7-9 with TRBJ1-2, with TRBD1 identical over 10 bases. The CDR3 length is 16 residues. J gave up 0 bases and V 0 bases, and 1 base lay outside the gene matches. Germline CDR1 reads SEHNR; CDR2 reads FQNEAQ (reference sequence). CDR3 in amino acids: CASSLAGTGANYGYTF. The CDR3 DNA is TGTGCCAGCAGCTTAGCCGGGACAGGGGCTAACTATGGCTACACCTTC.

This chain connects TRBV19 to TRBJ2-2; TRBD2 is a possible D gene (6 bases). Trimming removed 3 bases from V and 6 bases from J, with 11 bases in between. The CDR3 has 14 amino acids. The germline V gene encodes CDR1 LNHDA and CDR2 SQIVND (reference sequence). CDR3 in amino acids: CASSMTPGAGELFF. CDR3 bases: TGTGCCAGTAGTATGACCCCGGGGGCCGGGGAGCTGTTTTTT.

This chain joins TRBV2 and TRBJ2-1, with 8 bases lining up with TRBD1. This CDR3 region has 14 residues. Germline CDR1 and CDR2: SNHLY and FYNNEI. J lost 10 bases, V lost 3 bases, and 8 bases had no gene match. CDR3 amino acids: CASSEKRTGREQFF. CDR3 nucleotide sequence: TGTGCCAGCAGTGAGAAGCGGACAGGGCGCGAGCAGTTCTTC.

This clone came up once. V gene TRBV2 combines with J gene TRBJ2-5, with 10 bases that match TRBD2. The CDR3 has 13 residues. In germline, CDR1 is SNHLY, CDR2 FYNNEI. V was pared by 10 bases and J by 7 bases, with 9 bases of the junction left unmatched. CDR3: CATRTSGAWTQYF. CDR3 nucleotide sequence: TGTGCCACCCGGACTAGCGGAGCTTGGACCCAGTACTTC.

This clone was detected only a few times. The same CDR3 arises from other DNA sequences in this sample as well. The chain is built from TRBV5-1 and TRBJ2-2; D not certain. V was clipped by 0 bases and J by 6 bases, with 3 bases between them. Per the germline V gene, CDR1 is SGHRS and CDR2 is YFSETQ. The CDR3 has 12 residues. The CDR3 spells CASSLVAGELFF. In DNA, the CDR3 is TGCGCCAGCAGCTTGGTAGCCGGGGAGCTGTTTTTT.

The chain combines TRBV29-1 with TRBJ2-7, with D possibly matching TRBD2 (6 bases). This CDR3 comprises 14 residues. Germline CDR1 and CDR2: SQVTM and ANQGSEA. The germline V and J ends were trimmed by 6 bases and 2 bases, with 17 bases remaining between them. CDR3 amino acids: CSVSREREPYEQYF. The CDR3 DNA follows: TGCAGCGTCTCCCGGGAACGGGAGCCCTACGAGCAGTACTTC.

Comments on this clone: This specimen includes other DNA sequences encoding the same CDR3. The rearrangement links TRBV6-6 to TRBJ2-7, with 7 bases aligning to TRBD1. The germline V gene has CDR1 MNHNY and CDR2 SVGAGI (reference sequence). Trimming took 6 bases from V and 2 from J; bases not matched to a gene: 4. The CDR3 is made up of 13 amino acids. The CDR3 DNA reads as TGTGCCAGCAGCCGGGACAGCACCTACGAGCAGTACTTC. This gives the protein CASSRDSTYEQYF.

This rearrangement joins TRBV7-8 to TRBJ2-1, with 9 bases matching TRBD2. Germline V gives CDR1 SGHVS, CDR2 FQNEAQ. The CDR3 is made up of 17 amino acids. With 4 bases clipped from V and 9 bases from J, the junction kept 16 bases outside the gene matches. The CDR3 sequence: CASSSGPSGTPGREQFF. The CDR3 DNA sequence: TGTGCCAGCAGCTCAGGACCTAGCGGGACCCCCGGGCGTGAGCAGTTCTTC.

The V gene is TRBV7-2, the J gene TRBJ1-1; a weak D match, TRBD1 (6 bases). Trimming pared 3 bases from V and 2 bases from J, leaving 10 bases between. The length of the CDR3 is 14 residues. The V gene's germline CDR1 is SGHTA and CDR2 FQGNSA. The CDR3 DNA is TGTGCCAGCAGCTTTTCTGGGGGCAACACTGAAGCTTTCTTT. Its protein product is CASSFSGGNTEAFF.

The rearrangement uses TRBV7-2 and TRBJ1-1; no reliable D call. Trimming cost V 6 bases and J 4 bases, with 12 bases left between them. Germline V gene lookup returns CDR1 SGHTA and CDR2 FQGNSA. The CDR3 spans 13 residues. The CDR3 nucleotides are TGTGCCAGCAGACAATCGGGGTTCACTGAAGCTTTCTTT. It is translated as CASRQSGFTEAFF.